This T cell receptor (beta chain) was sequenced during a study of OX40 agonist ivuxolimab in advanced cancers. Assay: immunoSEQ multiplex PCR; the TCRdb copy retains only in-frame clones and omits some. The sample includes roughly 60,000 clones, around 85% of them seen just once. There are 15 residues in the CDR3. Between the trimmed V and J ends, which lost 3 bases and 0 bases, there was a span of 10 bases. Germline assignment: CDR1 MNHEY and CDR2 SMNVEV (reference sequence). The source was CD4+ or CD8+ T cells sorted from blood, collected in a trial of the OX40 agonist ivuxolimab. This rearrangement joins TRBV27 to TRBJ2-3; D might be TRBD2 (5 bases). The TCR sequence derives from an adult with an advanced solid tumor such as melanoma, head and neck, liver or kidney cancer. The DNA for the CDR3 is TGTGCCAGCAGTTTTACTAGGTTTAGCACAGATACGCAGTATTTT. Amino acids: CASSFTRFSTDTQYF.